The clone carrying this TCR beta chain was seen a few times. What it binds is not known. 5'RACE primed from the constant segment yielded TCR alpha and TCR beta cDNA libraries bearing sample barcodes and UMIs. One entry per CDR3 protein, called by TCRdb with MiXCR from the 5' RACE reads. The profile shows 550,000 to 700,000 distinct CDR3 sequences, more than 15% of them singletons. This sample was taken from a study of T-cell memory formation after mild COVID-19. Study-wide results and limits: The main location of contracting CD4+ clones was CM and EM, and that of contracting CD8+ clones was EMRA. Among clones contracting day 15 to 85, CD4/CD8 was balanced, whereas later expanders leaned CD4+.

The CDR3 has 15 residues. Germline V gene data show CDR1 as LNHDA and CDR2 as SQIVND (reference sequence). J gave up 4 bases and V 4 bases, and 6 bases lay outside the gene matches. This sequence joins TRBV19 and TRBJ1-5; 8 bases fit TRBD1. This receptor was taken from an adult woman who had mild COVID-19 (a few samples of this study predate the infection). Cell type and time point are not known. The sample consisted of PBMCs or a T cell subset sorted from them (not recorded which). The CDR3 loop is CASSKRTGRNQPQHF. The CDR3 coding sequence is TGTGCCAGTAGTAAGAGGACAGGGAGGAATCAGCCCCAGCATTTT.